Listed here are 29 T cell receptor beta chains from one sample, sequenced in a study of blood T cell repertoires in COVID-19 (dated by TCRdb to about 2020). Library preparation was by the immunoSEQ multiplex PCR assay. TCRdb holds this immuneACCESS table with in-frame rearrangements only. Some clones are missing; in checked studies, unresolved V genes explain under half, and the rest has no known cause. Within this sample are 250,000 to 350,000 clones, with 92% of them counted one time only. The ten top clones hold 15% to 20% of the sample. Material for sequencing was PBMCs or T cells enriched from blood (not recorded which). The source of these receptors is a woman in her thirties who had recovered from COVID-19.

On this clone: Within the sample, other DNA sequences also encode this same CDR3. The genes are TRBV28 and TRBJ1-3, with D tentatively TRBD1 (5 bases). Germline assignment: CDR1 MDHEN and CDR2 SYDVKM. Trimming shortened V by 1 base and J by 4 bases, and 8 bases separated the two germline ends. This CDR3 is 14 amino acids long. Here the CDR3 reads CASSLSGSGNTIYF. Here the CDR3 DNA reads TGTGCCAGCAGTTTATCAGGGTCGGGAAACACCATATATTTT. Together with reference TRBV28 and TRBJ1-3, the CDR3 gives the full variable domain: DVKVTQSSRYLVKRTGEKVFLECVQDMDHENMFWYRQDPGLGLRLIYFSYDVKMKEKGDIPEGYSVSREKKERFSLILESASTNQTSMYLCASSLSGSGNTIYFGEGSWLTVV.

This chain uses TRBV19 with TRBJ2-7; D ambiguous. The CDR3 totals 14 residues. Trimming removed 2 bases from V and 5 bases from J, with 13 bases in between. From germline, CDR1 is LNHDA and CDR2 SQIVND (reference sequence). The CDR3 region has the DNA TGTGCCAGTAGTATATTTCCCAGAATCGACGAGCAGTACTTC. Its protein product is CASSIFPRIDEQYF. Full variable domain (outside the CDR3, taken from reference TRBV19 and TRBJ2-7): DGGITQSPKYLFRKEGQNVTLSCEQNLNHDAMYWYRQDPGQGLRLIYYSQIVNDFQKGDIAEGYSVSREKKESFPLTVTSAQKNPTAFYLCASSIFPRIDEQYFGPGTRLTVT.

The rearrangement joins TRBV19 to TRBJ2-5; 11 bases match TRBD2. CDR3 size: 14 residues. CDR1 and CDR2 from the germline V gene are LNHDA and SQIVND (reference sequence). Trimming took 9 bases from V and 3 from J; bases not matched to a gene: 6. The CDR3 sequence is CASRGLAAKETQYF. The CDR3 DNA is TGTGCCAGCAGGGGACTAGCGGCCAAAGAGACCCAGTACTTC.

This chain's CDR3 is CASSEVDRVSYEQYF. Written as DNA, the CDR3 is TGTGCCAGCAGTGAAGTGGACAGGGTCTCCTACGAGCAGTACTTC. The rearrangement joins TRBV2 to TRBJ2-7; 8 bases fit TRBD1. The V gene's germline CDR1 is SNHLY and CDR2 FYNNEI. The trim removed 1 base at V and 0 bases at J, leaving 2 bases unmatched. The CDR3 loop spans 15 amino acids.

The J gene is TRBJ1-4, the V gene TRBV28; D ambiguous. Germline loops: CDR1 MDHEN, CDR2 SYDVKM. Trimming took off 7 bases at V and 6 bases at J, with 15 bases between the two ends. The CDR3 is made up of 14 amino acids. Here the CDR3 reads CASTRPGYDEKLFF. CDR3 DNA: TGTGCCAGCACTCGACCGGGGTATGATGAAAAACTGTTTTTT. The variable domain in full, with the rest retrieved from reference TRBV28 and TRBJ1-4, is DVKVTQSSRYLVKRTGEKVFLECVQDMDHENMFWYRQDPGLGLRLIYFSYDVKMKEKGDIPEGYSVSREKKERFSLILESASTNQTSMYLCASTRPGYDEKLFFGSGTQLSVL.

This chain links TRBV28 with TRBJ2-1, with 14 positions matching TRBD2. Germline CDR1 is MDHEN and CDR2 is SYDVKM. Germline trimming cut 5 bases from V and 3 bases from J; bases unmatched to any gene: 3. The CDR3 covers 16 residues. The DNA of the CDR3 is TGTGCCAGCAGTCCCGGGACTAGCGGGAGCTACAATGAGCAGTTCTTC. It yields the protein CASSPGTSGSYNEQFF. The whole variable domain, filled in from reference TRBV28 and TRBJ2-1, reads DVKVTQSSRYLVKRTGEKVFLECVQDMDHENMFWYRQDPGLGLRLIYFSYDVKMKEKGDIPEGYSVSREKKERFSLILESASTNQTSMYLCASSPGTSGSYNEQFFGPGTRLTVL.

The V and J genes are TRBV5-6 and TRBJ1-1; 7 bases are shared with TRBD1. The V gene's germline CDR1 is SGHDT and CDR2 YYEEEE. This CDR3 comprises 13 residues. With V trimmed by 0 bases and J by 11 bases, 7 bases remained unmatched. CDR3 region: CASSLAAGGDAFF. DNA of the CDR3: TGTGCCAGCAGCTTGGCCGCAGGGGGAGACGCTTTCTTT.

The chain combines TRBV5-1 with TRBJ2-1; 13 bases align to TRBD2. The germline CDR1 and CDR2 sequences are SGHRS and YFSETQ. Trimming cost V 0 bases and J 5 bases; bases outside gene matches: 2. The CDR3 contains 16 residues. The CDR3 protein is CASSLAGLAGDNEQFF. For the CDR3, the DNA is TGCGCCAGCAGCTTGGCCGGACTAGCGGGAGACAATGAGCAGTTCTTC.

The chain recombines TRBV7-9 with TRBJ2-7; TRBD1 matches 8 bases. The V and J ends lost 4 bases and 4 bases, in that order; junction bases with no gene match: 9. Germline CDR1 reads SEHNR; CDR2 reads FQNEAQ (reference sequence). The CDR3 contains 15 residues. CDR3 sequence (DNA): TGTGCCAGCAGCTGGGACAGGAGTTTCGGGTACGAGCAGTACTTC. Its translation: CASSWDRSFGYEQYF.

The chain has TRBV2 and TRBJ1-2; 8 bases line up with TRBD1. This CDR3 is 13 amino acids long. Germline values: CDR1 SNHLY, CDR2 FYNNEI. Trimming removed 6 bases from V and 6 bases from J; junction bases left unmatched: 6. CDR3 loop: CASSETGGHGYTF. The CDR3 DNA sequence: TGTGCCAGCAGCGAAACAGGGGGACATGGCTACACCTTC.

The chain has TRBV27 and TRBJ2-1, with 8 bases that match TRBD2. V shed 5 bases and J 8 bases; nucleotides not matched to a gene: 5. The CDR3 sequence is 13 residues long. Germline V gene sequence: CDR1 MNHEY, CDR2 SMNVEV (reference sequence). The CDR3 bases are TGTGCCAGCAGTCCCCAAGCGGGGGATGAGCAGTTCTTC. It is translated as CASSPQAGDEQFF.

The V gene is TRBV5-4, the J gene TRBJ2-3; D possibly corresponds to TRBD2 (5 bases). Germline assignment: CDR1 SGHNT and CDR2 YYREEE (reference sequence). This CDR3 has 12 residues. The V and J ends lost 1 base and 6 bases respectively, with 6 bases between them. The CDR3 DNA is TGTGCCAGCAGCTTGAGAGGGGATACGCAGTATTTT. Translation gives CASSLRGDTQYF.

The V call is TRBV11-3, the J call TRBJ1-1; D call uncertain. The CDR3 runs to 13 residues. Between the trimmed V and J ends, which lost 5 bases and 5 bases, there was a span of 12 bases. Germline V CDR1 and CDR2: SGHNT, YENEEA. CDR3 coding DNA: TGTGCCAGCAGCACCGGGATTCGGACTGAAGCTTTCTTT. As protein: CASSTGIRTEAFF.

The J gene is TRBJ2-7, the V gene TRBV15, with D maybe TRBD1 (5 bases). V was cut by 2 bases and J by 0 bases, with 8 bases left in between. This CDR3 region has 14 residues. Looked up from germline, CDR1 is LNHNV and CDR2 is YYDKDF (reference sequence). The CDR3 DNA follows: TGTGCCACCAGCAGACCGACAGACTCCTACGAGCAGTACTTC. This translates into CATSRPTDSYEQYF.

This clone was seen only once. The chain is built from TRBV7-2 and TRBJ2-7; D is unresolved. The CDR3 totals 14 residues. Germline V lookup: CDR1 SGHTA, CDR2 FQGNSA. V was trimmed by 1 base and J by 3 bases, leaving 10 bases between them. As DNA, the CDR3 is TGTGCCAGCAGCTTAGTGCAGGCAAACTACGAGCAGTACTTC. Its translation is CASSLVQANYEQYF.

The rearrangement links TRBV5-8 to TRBJ1-4, with D perhaps matching TRBD1 (5 bases). CDR1 is SGHTS and CDR2 is YDEGEE in the germline V gene. The CDR3 contains 14 residues. Trimming removed 4 bases at V and 8 bases at J, with 15 bases between. CDR3 sequence reads: CASSQGGAGEKLFF. The CDR3 nucleotides are TGTGCCAGCAGCCAGGGAGGTGCGGGCGAAAAACTGTTTTTT.

The CDR3 loop is CATSPGDLNTGELFF. The CDR3 DNA is TGTGCCACCAGTCCCGGGGATTTGAACACCGGGGAGCTGTTTTTT. The chain links TRBV24-1 to TRBJ2-2; perhaps TRBD2 as D (5 bases). The CDR3 has 15 residues. V lost 6 bases to trimming and J lost 1 base, with 11 bases between them. CDR1 is KGHDR and CDR2 is SFDVKD in the germline V gene.

The J gene is TRBJ1-5, the V gene TRBV27, with D hard to call. The CDR3 runs to 12 residues. Per germline, CDR1 MNHEY and CDR2 SMNVEV (reference sequence). Trimming removed 8 bases from V and 8 bases from J, with 13 bases in between. CDR3 in amino acids: CASGPREEPQHF. In DNA, the CDR3 is TGTGCCAGCGGTCCGCGTGAGGAGCCCCAGCATTTT.

The chain employs TRBV27 and TRBJ1-1; D unclear. CDR1 is MNHEY, CDR2 SMNVEV, per germline (reference sequence). V lost 0 bases and J lost 0, with 8 bases in between. This CDR3 contains 15 residues. CDR3: CASSLSPGLNTEAFF. The DNA for the CDR3 is TGTGCCAGCAGTTTATCGCCGGGATTGAACACTGAAGCTTTCTTT.

The genes are TRBV9 and TRBJ1-2, with 7 positions matching TRBD1. Germline V gene lookup returns CDR1 SGDLS and CDR2 YYNGEE. V dropped 6 bases and J dropped 1; count of bases not matched to a gene: 6. The CDR3 length is 14 residues. CDR3 sequence (DNA): TGTGCCAGCACCGAGACAGGGAATAACTATGGCTACACCTTC. Its protein product is CASTETGNNYGYTF.

This sequence joins TRBV28 and TRBJ1-1; D is ambiguous. The CDR3 extends over 14 amino acids. Trimming removed 3 bases from V and 1 base from J, with 9 bases in between. CDR1 is MDHEN and CDR2 is SYDVKM in the germline V gene. The CDR3 here is CASSFPGTNTEAFF. CDR3 in DNA: TGTGCCAGCAGTTTTCCAGGCACGAACACTGAAGCTTTCTTT.

This clone was picked up one time. The chain couples TRBV24-1 to TRBJ1-1; TRBD1 aligns across 7 bases. This CDR3 spans 12 amino acids. Unmatched junction bases numbered 4, after V lost 4 bases and J lost 9 bases. Germline values: CDR1 KGHDR, CDR2 SFDVKD. DNA for the CDR3: TGTGCCACCAGTGAGGCGGGACAGAAAGCTTTCTTT. It yields the protein CATSEAGQKAFF.

A few counts support this clone. The same CDR3 arises from other DNA sequences in this sample as well. V and J are TRBV9 and TRBJ1-6; D is uncertain. Trimming left V 3 bases short and J 7 bases short, with 8 bases between. CDR1 is SGDLS and CDR2 is YYNGEE in the germline V gene. The CDR3 loop spans 13 amino acids. CDR3 DNA sequence: TGTGCCAGCAGCGAGGCCGGGAATTCACCCCTCCACTTT. Translated: CASSEAGNSPLHF.

This chain connects TRBV6-5 to TRBJ1-2, with D perhaps TRBD1 (6 bases). Germline CDR1 MNHEY, CDR2 SVGAGI. Between the trimmed V and J ends, which lost 0 bases and 2 bases, there was a span of 13 bases. This CDR3 is 16 amino acids long. CDR3 sequence: CASSYSKFTGNYGYTF. CDR3 coding DNA: TGTGCCAGCAGTTACTCGAAATTTACAGGGAACTATGGCTACACCTTC.

The gene calls are TRBV6-1 and TRBJ1-1; D remains ambiguous. Trimming pared 0 bases from V and 4 bases from J, leaving 15 bases between. CDR3 length equals 16 residues. Germline loops: CDR1 MNHNS, CDR2 SASEGT. The CDR3 spells CASSEAPGGEGTEAFF. In DNA, the CDR3 is TGTGCCAGCAGTGAAGCGCCGGGCGGGGAGGGCACTGAAGCTTTCTTT.

V is TRBV12-1 and J is TRBJ2-2; TRBD2 was called by the table and not checked on the DNA. TRBV12-1 is given as a pseudogene. This CDR3 is 12 amino acids long. This CDR3 is CASSFVTGELFF. CDR3 nucleotides: TGTGCCAGCAGCTTTGTAACCGGGGAGCTGTTTTTT.

The chain recombines TRBV10-3 with TRBJ1-5, with D uncertain. The CDR3 sequence is 14 residues long. The ends were cut back, 10 bases at V and 0 bases at J, with 13 bases in the middle. Germline V gene lookup returns CDR1 ENHRY and CDR2 SYGVKD. CDR3 bases: TGTGCCACCTCCGCGGGCGATAGCAATCAGCCCCAGCATTTT. Protein sequence: CATSAGDSNQPQHF.

The V gene is TRBV19, the J gene TRBJ2-1; 10 bases align to TRBD2. Per germline, CDR1 LNHDA and CDR2 SQIVND (reference sequence). The trim removed 3 bases at V and 7 bases at J, leaving 9 bases unmatched. There are 16 residues in the CDR3. For the CDR3, the DNA is TGTGCCAGTAGTATTAGTAGGAGCGGGGGGGCGAATGAGCAGTTCTTC. It translates to CASSISRSGGANEQFF.

The rearrangement uses TRBV7-3 and TRBJ2-2; tentative D call: TRBD2 (6 bases). Germline assignment: CDR1 SGHTA and CDR2 FQGTGA. This CDR3 is built from 18 residues. V was trimmed by 4 bases and J by 3 bases, leaving 21 bases between them. CDR3 nucleotide sequence: TGTGCCAGCAGCTCCCGAATAGACTCGCGGGACGACACCGGGGAGCTGTTTTTT. This translates into CASSSRIDSRDDTGELFF. The whole variable domain, filled in from reference TRBV7-3 and TRBJ2-2, reads GAGVSQTPSNKVTEKGKYVELRCDPISGHTALYWYRQSLGQGPEFLIYFQGTGAADDSGLPNDRFFAVRPEGSVSTLKIQRTERGDSAVYLCASSSRIDSRDDTGELFFGEGSRLTVL.